Sequencing of this T cell receptor beta chain was carried out in a study of CD8 T cells in ankylosing spondylitis. General study points: With a CD8+ phenotype, disease-linked clones were relatively rare in peripheral blood.

This clonotype was counted at least ten times. Antigen: not known. By quantitative 5'-RACE with molecular barcodes, the TCR beta libraries were made. MiXCR was run by TCRdb on the 5' RACE reads, yielding one entry per CDR3 protein. The table shows over 200,000 distinct CDR3 sequences, with approximately 10% occurring only once. The receptor's source is a male donor with ankylosing spondylitis or in good health (not recorded which). Source material: blood, either unsorted or a sorted T cell fraction (not recorded which).

The CDR3 region has the DNA TGCGCCAGCAGCTTGGTACCTAGCGGGGGTTACGAGCAGTACTTC. It translates to CASSLVPSGGYEQYF. The chain uses TRBV5-1 and TRBJ2-7; 10 positions agree with TRBD2. Trimming cost V 0 bases and J 4 bases; bases outside gene matches: 4. There are 15 residues in the CDR3. CDR1 SGHRS and CDR2 YFSETQ come from the germline V gene.